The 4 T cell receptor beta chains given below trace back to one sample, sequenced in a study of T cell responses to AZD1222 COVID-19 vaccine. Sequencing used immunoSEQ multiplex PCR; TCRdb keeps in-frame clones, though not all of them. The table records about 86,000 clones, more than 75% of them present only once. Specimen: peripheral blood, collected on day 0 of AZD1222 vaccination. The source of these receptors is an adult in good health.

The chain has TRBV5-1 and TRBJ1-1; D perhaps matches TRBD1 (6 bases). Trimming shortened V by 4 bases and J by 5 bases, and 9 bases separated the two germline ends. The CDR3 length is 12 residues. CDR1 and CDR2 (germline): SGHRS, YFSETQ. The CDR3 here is CASSLRGTEAFF. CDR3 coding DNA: TGCGCCAGCAGCCTGAGGGGGACTGAAGCTTTCTTT.

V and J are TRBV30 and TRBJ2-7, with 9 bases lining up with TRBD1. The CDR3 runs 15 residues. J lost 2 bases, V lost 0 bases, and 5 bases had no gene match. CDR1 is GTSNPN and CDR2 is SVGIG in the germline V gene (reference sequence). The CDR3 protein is CAWSVLTGGPYEQYF. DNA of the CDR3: TGTGCCTGGAGTGTACTGACAGGGGGACCCTACGAGCAGTACTTC.

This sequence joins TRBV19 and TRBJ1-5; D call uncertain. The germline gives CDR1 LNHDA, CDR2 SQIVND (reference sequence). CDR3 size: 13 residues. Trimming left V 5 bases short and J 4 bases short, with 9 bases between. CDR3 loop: CASSSLVNQPQHF. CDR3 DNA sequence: TGTGCCAGTAGTTCCTTGGTGAATCAGCCCCAGCATTTT.

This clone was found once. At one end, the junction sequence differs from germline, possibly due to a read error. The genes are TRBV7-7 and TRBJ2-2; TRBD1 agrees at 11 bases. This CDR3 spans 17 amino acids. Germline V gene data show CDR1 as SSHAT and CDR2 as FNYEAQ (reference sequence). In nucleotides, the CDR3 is TGTGCTAGCAGCCCCGGGACAGGGGGGCCGAACACCGGGGAGCTGTTTTTT. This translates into CASSPGTGGPNTGELFF.